Below, 29 T cell receptor beta chains from the same sample are listed, as sequenced in a study of identical twins. TCRdb processed the 5' RACE reads anew with MiXCR; each CDR3 protein has one entry. The table shows roughly 1.6 million distinct CDR3 sequences, with more than 30% occurring only once. Sample: cord blood. The receptors shown here come from a newborn girl in good health.

CDR3 nucleotides: TGCGCCAGCAGTACAGCGGGGCATGATACGCAGTATTTT. Protein product: CASSTAGHDTQYF. The V and J genes are TRBV5-1 and TRBJ2-3, with 7 bases identical to TRBD2. The V gene's germline CDR1 is SGHRS and CDR2 YFSETQ. Germline trimming cut 5 bases from V and 6 bases from J; bases unmatched to any gene: 6. This CDR3 is 13 amino acids long.

This clonotype showed up many times. Being one base from a much bigger clone, this may be a read error. V is TRBV27 and J is TRBJ2-7, with TRBD1 matching over 8 bases. CDR3 length: 13 amino acids. Per the germline V gene, CDR1 is MNHEY and CDR2 is SMNVEV (reference sequence). CDR3 DNA: TGCGCCAGCAGCTTTACAGGGGGCTACGAGCAGTACTTC. It yields the protein CASSFTGGYEQYF.

In the case of this clonotype: A much larger clonotype is one base distant, so this may be a read error. The gene calls are TRBV7-2 and TRBJ2-1, with 8 nucleotides matching TRBD1. The germline CDR1 and CDR2 sequences are SGHTA and FQGNSA. This CDR3 has 14 residues. The CDR3 DNA sequence: TGTGCCGGCAGCTTAGATGGACAGGGCAATGAGCAGTTCTTC. It codes for CAGSLDGQGNEQFF.

This clonotype was counted many times. This chain joins TRBV29-1 and TRBJ2-1; D possibly corresponds to TRBD1 (5 bases). Trimming took off 1 base at V and 6 bases at J, with 7 bases between the two ends. In germline, CDR1 is SQVTM, CDR2 ANQGSEA. There are 12 residues in the CDR3. The DNA for the CDR3 is TGCAGCGTTGAAGCAGGGTCCAATGAGCAGTTCTTC. Translated, it gives CSVEAGSNEQFF.

This clonotype was seen more than once but under ten times. CDR3 loop: CASSVGLAGGTTDTQYF. The CDR3 bases are TGTGCCAGCAGCGTAGGTTTAGCGGGGGGGACCACAGATACGCAGTATTTT. The chain recombines TRBV9 with TRBJ2-3; 11 bases line up with TRBD2. V lost 0 bases, J lost 2 bases, and 5 bases stayed unmatched. Looked up from germline, CDR1 is SGDLS and CDR2 is YYNGEE. This CDR3 has 17 residues.

This clonotype was counted between two and nine times. The V and J genes are TRBV29-1 and TRBJ2-7; 7 bases map to TRBD1. The length of the CDR3 is 15 residues. Germline V lookup: CDR1 SQVTM, CDR2 ANQGSEA. V lost 3 bases, J lost 1 base, and 9 bases stayed unmatched. In DNA form, the CDR3 reads TGCAGCGTTGAGAAGGGGGCAGGAGAGTCCTACGAGCAGTACTTC. Its translation: CSVEKGAGESYEQYF.

This clonotype has just a few counts. V and J are TRBV25-1 and TRBJ2-5; tentative D call: TRBD1 (6 bases). With the DNA end fitting TRBJ2-7 better, the J assignment may be wrong. The CDR3 extends over 15 amino acids. CDR1 is MGHDK and CDR2 is SYGVNS in the germline V gene. For the CDR3, the DNA is TGTGCCAGCAGTGAAGTGGGCAGGGGATATAGCGAGCAGTACTTC. Residues: CASSEVGRGYSEQYF.

At least ten counts were recorded for this clonotype. This chain connects TRBV10-3 to TRBJ2-5, with TRBD2 identical over 12 bases. V was pared by 5 bases and J by 1 base, with 5 bases of the junction left unmatched. This CDR3 comprises 16 residues. The germline V gene encodes CDR1 ENHRY and CDR2 SYGVKD. CDR3 region: CAISPTSGRSQETQYF. CDR3 DNA sequence: TGTGCCATCAGTCCGACTAGCGGGAGATCCCAAGAGACCCAGTACTTC.

This clonotype appeared a few times. The rearrangement links TRBV12-3 or TRBV12-4 to TRBJ1-1; the match to TRBD1 covers 7 bases. J lost 2 bases, V lost 6 bases, and 3 bases had no gene match. This CDR3 has 13 residues. The CDR3 loop reads CASRRGRNTEAFF. DNA of the CDR3: TGTGCCAGCAGGAGGGGGCGAAACACTGAAGCTTTCTTT.

The table lists this clonotype with a count of one. In nucleotides, the CDR3 is TGTGCCAGCGCAATCCAGGGACTAGTGTCTGGGGCCAACGTCCTGACTTTC. It encodes CASAIQGLVSGANVLTF. The rearrangement joins TRBV12-3 or TRBV12-4 to TRBJ2-6, with 8 bases fitting TRBD2. The CDR3 is made up of 17 amino acids. Unmatched junction bases numbered 10, after V lost 8 bases and J lost 1 base.

The rearrangement links TRBV11-1 to TRBJ2-1; 14 bases are a match to TRBD2. Looked up from germline, CDR1 is SGHAT and CDR2 is FQDESV (reference sequence). There are 21 residues in the CDR3. The trim removed 6 bases at V and 0 bases at J, leaving 16 bases unmatched. CDR3 DNA: TGTGCCAGCAGACCCAATTCTGGTGGGACTAGCGGGGGCCGCTCCTACAATGAGCAGTTCTTC. Protein sequence: CASRPNSGGTSGGRSYNEQFF.

This clonotype occurred a few times. V is TRBV20-1 and J is TRBJ2-1, with 10 bases matching TRBD2. This CDR3 contains 15 residues. The junction had 8 bases not matched to a gene; V was cut back by 0 bases and J by 9 bases. Germline V gene lookup returns CDR1 DFQATT and CDR2 SNEGSKA (reference sequence). In DNA form, the CDR3 reads TGCAGTGCTAGAGATGCTAGCGGGAGACGGGCTGAGCAGTTCTTC. It yields the protein CSARDASGRRAEQFF.

The CDR3 DNA is TGTGCCAGCAGTTACCGAGACAGGTCATACGAGCAGTACTTC. It is translated as CASSYRDRSYEQYF. The chain couples TRBV6-6 to TRBJ2-7, with TRBD1 as a possible D gene (6 bases). Germline V CDR1 and CDR2: MNHNY, SVGAGI (reference sequence). This CDR3 is 14 amino acids long. V lost 2 bases and J lost 4, with 12 bases in between.

This clonotype was counted only a few times. The rearrangement uses TRBV5-1 and TRBJ1-6, with D possibly being TRBD1 (5 bases). CDR1 SGHRS and CDR2 YFSETQ come from the germline V gene. This CDR3 contains 15 residues. V was clipped by 5 bases and J by 9 bases, with 18 bases between them. In DNA, the CDR3 is TGCGCCAGCAGTCGTGACCGGGACGTCCCTTCACCCCTCCACTTT. It codes for CASSRDRDVPSPLHF. The whole variable domain, filled in from reference TRBV5-1 and TRBJ1-6, reads KAGVTQTPRYLIKTRGQQVTLSCSPISGHRSVSWYQQTPGQGLQFLFEYFSETQRNKGNFPGRFSGRQFSNSRSEMNVSTLELGDSALYLCASSRDRDVPSPLHFGNGTRLTVT.

The chain employs TRBV4-1 and TRBJ2-1, with 10 bases identical to TRBD2. V lost 2 bases, J lost 1 base, and 14 bases stayed unmatched. The CDR3 has 20 residues. The V gene's germline CDR1 is MGHRA and CDR2 YSYEKL. CDR3 nucleotides: TGCGCCAGCAGCCAATCCGCCCTAGCGGGAGCTTTTGGGTCCTACAATGAGCAGTTCTTC. It yields the protein CASSQSALAGAFGSYNEQFF.

This clonotype has more than one count but fewer than ten. This chain uses TRBV3-1 with TRBJ1-2; no reliable D call. CDR1 LGHDT and CDR2 YNNKEL come from the germline V gene (reference sequence). V shed 1 base and J shed 6 bases, with 9 bases lying between them. CDR3 length: 13 residues. The CDR3 loop is CASSQGPFDGYTF. CDR3 sequence (DNA): TGTGCCAGCAGCCAAGGTCCCTTTGATGGCTACACCTTC.

The chain carries TRBV5-6 and TRBJ2-1; D gene ambiguous. The germline V gene encodes CDR1 SGHDT and CDR2 YYEEEE. This CDR3 contains 17 residues. The V end was cut by 1 base, the J end by 0 bases, with 14 bases between. The CDR3 loop reads CASSLTQHPSSYNEQFF. DNA of the CDR3: TGTGCCAGCAGCTTGACCCAACACCCGAGCTCCTACAATGAGCAGTTCTTC.

This clonotype appeared a few times. The chain carries TRBV3-1 and TRBJ2-3; tentative D call: TRBD1 (6 bases). Germline assignment: CDR1 LGHDT and CDR2 YNNKEL (reference sequence). V was cut by 0 bases and J by 2 bases, with 15 bases left in between. This CDR3 is built from 17 residues. Here the CDR3 reads CASSQDPQGGITDTQYF. In DNA form, the CDR3 reads TGTGCCAGCAGCCAAGATCCACAGGGCGGCATCACAGATACGCAGTATTTT.

The chain carries TRBV27 and TRBJ1-1, with a weak D call TRBD1 (5 bases). CDR3 length: 14 amino acids. V gave up 2 bases and J gave up 7 bases, with 14 bases separating them. From germline, CDR1 is MNHEY and CDR2 SMNVEV (reference sequence). CDR3 region: CASSLGSRENEAFF. The CDR3 DNA sequence: TGTGCCAGCAGTTTAGGGTCCAGGGAAAATGAAGCTTTCTTT.

This clonotype has a handful of counts. One end of the junction fails to match germline, which may point to a read error. The rearrangement joins TRBV7-7 to TRBJ2-5, with 7 bases matching TRBD2. The CDR3 sequence is 15 residues long. The germline V gene encodes CDR1 SSHAT and CDR2 FNYEAQ (reference sequence). CDR3 in DNA: TGTGCTAGCAGCTTGGGGGACTACCGTCGCGAGACCCAGTACTTC. Translated, it gives CASSLGDYRRETQYF.

The rearrangement links TRBV29-1 to TRBJ2-7, with D maybe TRBD2 (6 bases). The CDR3 runs 12 residues. V was cut by 6 bases and J by 2 bases, with 11 bases left in between. Germline CDR1 is SQVTM and CDR2 is ANQGSEA. CDR3 residues: CSVGGKAYEQYF. DNA of the CDR3: TGCAGCGTCGGGGGAAAGGCCTACGAGCAGTACTTC.

This clonotype has a handful of counts. This CDR3 reads CASSSPRQATYEQYF. DNA of the CDR3: TGTGCCAGCAGCTCCCCCCGACAGGCTACCTACGAGCAGTACTTC. V usage is TRBV11-2 and J usage is TRBJ2-7; TRBD1 might be the D (6 bases). With 4 bases removed from V and 2 bases from J, the gap between germline ends came to 15 bases. The length of the CDR3 is 15 residues. Germline CDR1 reads SGHAT; CDR2 reads FQNNGV.

This clonotype occurred many times. The gene calls are TRBV25-1 and TRBJ1-1, with D unclear. The germline gives CDR1 MGHDK, CDR2 SYGVNS. This CDR3 contains 11 residues. Trimming shortened V by 4 bases and J by 5 bases, and 5 bases separated the two germline ends. CDR3 nucleotide sequence: TGTGCCAGCAGTGTCGGGACTGAAGCTTTCTTT. Translation: CASSVGTEAFF.

This clonotype was picked up many times. The chain carries TRBV29-1 and TRBJ2-7; 8 bases are a match to TRBD1. The CDR3 has 14 amino acids. The J segment lost 4 bases and the V segment lost 4 bases, leaving 9 bases of the junction unmatched. Germline-derived CDR1 and CDR2 are SQVTM and ANQGSEA. The CDR3 here is CSVVRRDRPYEQYF. CDR3 coding DNA: TGCAGCGTTGTCCGCCGGGACAGGCCGTACGAGCAGTACTTC.

The V and J genes are TRBV7-2 and TRBJ1-1; D gene ambiguous. CDR1 and CDR2 from the germline V gene are SGHTA and FQGNSA. Trimming took off 1 base at V and 9 bases at J, with 12 bases between the two ends. This CDR3 region has 13 residues. CDR3: CASSLVELQKAFF. CDR3 coding DNA: TGTGCCAGCAGCTTAGTCGAGCTCCAGAAAGCTTTCTTT.

A remark on this clonotype: One end of the junction fails to match germline, which may point to a read error. DNA of the CDR3: TGCAGTGCCGACCGTGATTTGAACACTGGAGCTTTCTTT. Protein sequence: CSADRDLNTGAFF. The chain links TRBV20-1 to TRBJ1-1; D not resolved. This CDR3 comprises 13 residues. Looked up from germline, CDR1 is DFQATT and CDR2 is SNEGSKA (reference sequence).

The chain links TRBV20-1 to TRBJ1-2; D remains ambiguous. Germline loops: CDR1 DFQATT, CDR2 SNEGSKA (reference sequence). The CDR3 is 15 residues long. V was clipped by 0 bases and J by 8 bases, with 19 bases between them. CDR3 loop: CSARDRVSLTRGYTF. In nucleotides, the CDR3 is TGCAGTGCTAGAGATCGTGTGTCCCTCACGCGGGGCTACACCTTC.

In regard to this clonotype: Given a much more abundant clone one base away, this may be a read error. It is likely a read error, because the conserved phenylalanine at the end of the CDR3 is missing. The V and J genes are TRBV29-1 and TRBJ2-7; possible D gene TRBD2, 6 bases. The DNA end lines up better with TRBJ2-5; the J call may be wrong. CDR3 size: 14 residues. CDR1 SQVTM and CDR2 ANQGSEA come from the germline V gene. Written as DNA, the CDR3 is TGCAGCGTTGATCCCGGGAGAGGTCCAGAGACCCAGTACTAC. It codes for CSVDPGRGPETQYY.

The V gene is TRBV20-1, the J gene TRBJ1-5, with 7 nucleotides matching TRBD1. The CDR3 is made up of 15 amino acids. V trimming: 6 bases; J trimming: 5 bases; junction bases outside the gene matches: 13. Germline V gene sequence: CDR1 DFQATT, CDR2 SNEGSKA (reference sequence). CDR3 sequence: CSARSGGGIDQPQHF. CDR3 nucleotide sequence: TGCAGTGCCAGGTCCGGAGGGGGCATCGATCAGCCCCAGCATTTT.